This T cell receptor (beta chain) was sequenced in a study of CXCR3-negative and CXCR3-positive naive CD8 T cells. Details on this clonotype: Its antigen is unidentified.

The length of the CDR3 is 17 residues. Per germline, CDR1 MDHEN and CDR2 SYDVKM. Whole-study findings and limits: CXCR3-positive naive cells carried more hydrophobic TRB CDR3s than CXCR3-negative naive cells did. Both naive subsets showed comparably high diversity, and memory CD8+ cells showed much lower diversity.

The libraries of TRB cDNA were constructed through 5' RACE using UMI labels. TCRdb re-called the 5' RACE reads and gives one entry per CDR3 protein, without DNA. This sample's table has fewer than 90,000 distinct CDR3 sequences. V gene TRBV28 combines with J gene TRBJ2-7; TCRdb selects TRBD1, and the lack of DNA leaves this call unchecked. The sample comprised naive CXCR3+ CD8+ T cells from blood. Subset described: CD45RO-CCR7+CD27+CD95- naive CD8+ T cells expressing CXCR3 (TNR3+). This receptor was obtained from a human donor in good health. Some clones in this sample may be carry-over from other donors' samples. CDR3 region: CASSSPLPGDDYYEQYF.